The subject of this entry is one T cell receptor (beta chain). Sequenced by immunoSEQ multiplex PCR; TCRdb stores in-frame clones only, minus some. The table lists 37,000 or so clones, about 90% of them singletons. Trimming took off 1 base at V and 2 bases at J, with 0 bases between the two ends. CDR3 length equals 12 residues. Looked up from germline, CDR1 is SGDLS and CDR2 is YYNGEE. This specimen comes from a study of OX40 agonist ivuxolimab in advanced cancers. The source was CD4+ or CD8+ T cells sorted from blood, collected in a trial of the OX40 agonist ivuxolimab. The receptor's source is an adult with an advanced solid tumor such as melanoma, head and neck, liver or kidney cancer. J is TRBJ2-2 and V is TRBV9; D is uncertain. CDR3 loop: CASSVNTGELFF. CDR3 sequence (DNA): TGTGCCAGCAGCGTAAACACCGGGGAGCTGTTTTTT.